What follows is one T cell receptor beta chain and its context. The target antigen is unknown. The data were obtained in a study of shared clonotypes between healthy human individuals. Broader study findings: Blood was the sole source, and tissue repertoires probably differ. The naive CD4 repertoires of a handful of donors were compared, and about 5% of clonotypes were shared. Naive subsets typically showed greater estimated richness than memory subsets. Sequencing depth was expected to influence donor clonotype sharing.

Germline V lookup: CDR1 LGHNT, CDR2 FRNRAP. The trim removed 0 bases at V and 10 bases at J, leaving 2 bases unmatched. The length of the CDR3 is 13 residues. Only in-frame clones appear in the TCRdb table, and some are missing; sequencing was by immunoSEQ multiplex PCR. The sample lists 650,000 to 700,000 clones; less than 95% were seen once. The chain uses TRBV12-5 and TRBJ2-1; 8 bases fit TRBD1. The clonotype was recovered from a man between 18 and 29 years old in good health. Some clones in this sample may be carry-over from other donors' samples. Sequencing used memory CD8+ T cells from PBMCs. Sample subset: CD45RO+ cells pooled with CCR7-negative TemRA cells. The CDR3 sequence: CASGLVDRGEQFF. In DNA, the CDR3 is TGTGCTAGTGGTTTGGTCGACAGGGGAGAGCAGTTCTTC.